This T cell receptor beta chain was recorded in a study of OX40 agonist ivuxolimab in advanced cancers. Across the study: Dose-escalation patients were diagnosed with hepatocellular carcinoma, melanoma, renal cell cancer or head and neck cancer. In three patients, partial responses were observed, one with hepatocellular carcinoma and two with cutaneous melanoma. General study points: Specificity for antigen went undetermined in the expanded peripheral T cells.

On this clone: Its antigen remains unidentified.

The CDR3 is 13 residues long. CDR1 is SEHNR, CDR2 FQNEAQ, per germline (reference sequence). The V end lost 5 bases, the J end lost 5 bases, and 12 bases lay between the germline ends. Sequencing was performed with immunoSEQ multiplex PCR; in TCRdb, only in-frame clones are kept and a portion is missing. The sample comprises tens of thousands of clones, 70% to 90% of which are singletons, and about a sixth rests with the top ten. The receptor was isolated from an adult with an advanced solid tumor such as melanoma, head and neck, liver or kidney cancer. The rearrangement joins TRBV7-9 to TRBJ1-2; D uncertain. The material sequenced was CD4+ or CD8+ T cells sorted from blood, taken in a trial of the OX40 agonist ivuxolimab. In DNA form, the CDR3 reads TGTGCCAGCAGCCCCTACAGCGGTTATGGCTACACCTTC. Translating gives CASSPYSGYGYTF.